One sample yielded the 13 T cell receptor beta chains listed below, sequenced in a study of lymphopenia after photon versus proton radiotherapy. Method: immunoSEQ multiplex PCR; TCRdb's copy keeps in-frame clones and lacks some. The sample includes about 3,800 clones, about 71% of them seen just once. This specimen consisted of peripheral blood, obtained from a patient treated with proton-based radiotherapy. The receptors derive from a man of 80 years or more with esophageal cancer.

The chain uses TRBV30 and TRBJ2-7, with 8 bases lining up with TRBD2. The V gene end was trimmed by 5 bases and the J gene end by 3 bases; junction bases not matched to a gene: 12. The germline CDR1 and CDR2 sequences are GTSNPN and SVGIG (reference sequence). There are 15 residues in the CDR3. CDR3 residues: CAWARGRGVDYEQYF. The CDR3 bases are TGTGCCTGGGCCCGGGGGCGGGGGGTCGACTACGAGCAGTACTTC.

The chain has TRBV7-8 and TRBJ2-7, with D perhaps TRBD1 (5 bases). The length of the CDR3 is 16 residues. Trimming removed 4 bases from V and 0 bases from J, with 16 bases in between. The germline CDR1 and CDR2 sequences are SGHVS and FQNEAQ. Written as DNA, the CDR3 is TGTGCCAGCAGCTGGCCCGGTTTAGGGGCCTCCTACGAGCAGTACTTC. As protein: CASSWPGLGASYEQYF.

This clone was counted between two and nine times. CDR3 in amino acids: CASSQVAAGTIADTQYF. Written as DNA, the CDR3 is TGTGCCAGCAGCCAAGTGGCCGCCGGGACTATTGCAGATACGCAGTATTTT. V and J are TRBV4-2 and TRBJ2-3, with 7 positions matching TRBD2. J was trimmed by 4 bases and V by 1 base; bases with no gene match: 11. CDR1 is LGHNA, CDR2 YNFKEQ, per germline. The CDR3 has 17 residues.

The chain is built from TRBV28 and TRBJ1-2; 8 bases fit TRBD1. J was trimmed by 1 base and V by 6 bases; bases with no gene match: 4. CDR3 length equals 14 residues. In germline, CDR1 is MDHEN, CDR2 SYDVKM. CDR3 bases: TGTGCCAGCAGCTGGACAGGGAATAACTATGGCTACACCTTC. Protein: CASSWTGNNYGYTF.

This chain joins TRBV19 and TRBJ2-4; 8 positions match TRBD1. After removal of 0 bases from V and 6 bases from J, the junction contained 19 bases not matched to a gene. This CDR3 comprises 20 residues. The germline gives CDR1 LNHDA, CDR2 SQIVND (reference sequence). The CDR3 region has the DNA TGTGCCAGTAGTATAGAGGGGATGGGTACAGGGGGGTTTCGGTTAAACATTCAGTACTTC. Translating gives CASSIEGMGTGGFRLNIQYF. The full variable domain, its missing parts supplied by reference TRBV19 and TRBJ2-4, is DGGITQSPKYLFRKEGQNVTLSCEQNLNHDAMYWYRQDPGQGLRLIYYSQIVNDFQKGDIAEGYSVSREKKESFPLTVTSAQKNPTAFYLCASSIEGMGTGGFRLNIQYFGAGTRLSVL.

The chain uses TRBV7-3 and TRBJ2-3, with 7 bases identical to TRBD2. The ends lost 0 bases at V and 5 bases at J; junction bases unmatched: 5. Germline V lookup: CDR1 SGHTA, CDR2 FQGTGA. The CDR3 is 15 amino acids. The CDR3, as DNA: TGTGCCAGCAGCTTAACGGGTGGGAGGGTAGATACGCAGTATTTT. It specifies CASSLTGGRVDTQYF. The full variable domain, rest sourced from reference TRBV7-3 and TRBJ2-3, is GAGVSQTPSNKVTEKGKYVELRCDPISGHTALYWYRQSLGQGPEFLIYFQGTGAADDSGLPNDRFFAVRPEGSVSTLKIQRTERGDSAVYLCASSLTGGRVDTQYFGPGTRLTVL.

This CDR3 is CASSYSWASGGYEQYF. The CDR3 DNA reads as TGTGCCAGCAGTTACTCGTGGGCTAGCGGGGGATACGAGCAGTACTTC. The chain links TRBV6-5 to TRBJ2-7, with 10 bases that match TRBD2. The CDR3 sequence is 16 residues long. Germline V gene data show CDR1 as MNHEY and CDR2 as SVGAGI. After removal of 0 bases from V and 4 bases from J, the junction contained 6 bases not matched to a gene.

The chain carries TRBV19 and TRBJ1-1, with a tentative D call TRBD1 (6 bases). Trimming removed 7 bases from V and 1 base from J, with 13 bases in between. Germline CDR1 and CDR2: LNHDA and SQIVND (reference sequence). The CDR3 spans 14 residues. The CDR3 protein is CASKPDRPNTEAFF. In nucleotides, the CDR3 is TGTGCCAGTAAGCCGGACAGACCGAACACTGAAGCTTTCTTT.

This clone is labeled as medium-sized. This chain connects TRBV25-1 to TRBJ1-2; D is unclear. Trimming left V 8 bases short and J 1 base short, with 8 bases between. The CDR3 length is 12 residues. Germline CDR1 is MGHDK and CDR2 is SYGVNS. Here the CDR3 reads CASVGGNYGYTF. The CDR3 nucleotides read TGTGCCAGCGTGGGTGGTAACTATGGCTACACCTTC.

The chain links TRBV11-3 to TRBJ2-7; D may be TRBD2 (5 bases). V shed 4 bases and J shed 3 bases, with 7 bases lying between them. The V gene's germline CDR1 is SGHNT and CDR2 YENEEA. This CDR3 is 12 amino acids long. This CDR3 reads CASSSGYYEQYF. CDR3 in DNA: TGTGCCAGCAGCTCGGGATACTACGAGCAGTACTTC.

This clone was seen just once. This sequence joins TRBV4-2 and TRBJ2-5; TRBD1 aligns across 8 bases. This CDR3 spans 17 amino acids. Germline V gene lookup returns CDR1 LGHNA and CDR2 YNFKEQ. After removal of 5 bases from V and 5 bases from J, the junction contained 16 bases not matched to a gene. DNA of the CDR3: TGTGCCAGCAGCGCCTCAGATCCGGGACAGGTTGACGAGACCCAGTACTTC. As protein: CASSASDPGQVDETQYF.

As for this clone: One junction end disagrees with the germline gene, perhaps due to a read error. V is TRBV10-3 and J is TRBJ1-4; 9 nucleotides agree with TRBD1. Germline V gives CDR1 ENHRY, CDR2 SYGVKD. There are 13 residues in the CDR3. This CDR3 reads CAIGEGTGRKLFF. CDR3 nucleotides: TGTGCCATCGGTGAGGGGACAGGGAGAAAACTGTTTTTT.

This clone appeared a few times. The chain links TRBV6-5 to TRBJ2-7; 8 nucleotides align to TRBD2. Germline CDR1 MNHEY, CDR2 SVGAGI. Trimming took 2 bases from V and 4 from J; bases not matched to a gene: 4. The CDR3 length is 14 residues. DNA of the CDR3: TGTGCCAGCAGTTACCGCGGGGGGCTATACGAGCAGTACTTC. The encoded protein is CASSYRGGLYEQYF.